Ten or more counts support the clone carrying this T cell receptor beta chain. Its antigen remains unknown. The iRepertoire nested amplicon-rescue multiplex PCR amplified TCR alpha and beta CDR3s from RNA. MiXCR, applied by TCRdb to the multiplex PCR reads, yields one record per CDR3 protein. The data hold around 97,000 distinct CDR3 sequences, with about 30% observed a single time. This entry comes from a study of glioma-infiltrating T cells. Study-wide points: Only very few CDR3 sequences appeared in both tissue and blood.

The TCR was taken from a human donor with low-grade glioma or glioblastoma, undergoing nonglioma brain surgery, or in good health (not recorded which). The sample was glioma tissue, nonneoplastic brain tissue, or PBMCs (not recorded which).

CDR3: CASSPELFSNQPQHF. In nucleotides, the CDR3 is TGTGCCAGCAGTCCTGAGCTATTTAGCAATCAGCCCCAGCATTTT. The gene calls are TRBV27 and TRBJ1-5; D gene unclear. V lost 5 bases, J lost 0 bases, and 11 bases lay in between. This CDR3 has 15 residues. Germline V gives CDR1 MNHEY, CDR2 SMNVEV (reference sequence).